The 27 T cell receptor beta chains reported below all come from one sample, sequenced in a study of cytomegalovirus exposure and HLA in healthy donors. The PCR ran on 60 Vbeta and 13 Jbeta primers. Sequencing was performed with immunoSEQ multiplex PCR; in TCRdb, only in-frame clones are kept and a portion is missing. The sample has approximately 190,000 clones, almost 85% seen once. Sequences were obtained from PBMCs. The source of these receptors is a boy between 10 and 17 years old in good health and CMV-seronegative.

The DNA for the CDR3 is TGTGCCAGCAGCCCACTGGCGGGGGGCTTAGGGACCGGGGAGCTGTTTTTT. Translation: CASSPLAGGLGTGELFF. J is TRBJ2-2 and V is TRBV5-5; 8 nucleotides match TRBD2. Germline V lookup: CDR1 SGHKS, CDR2 YYEKEE (reference sequence). The CDR3 is 17 amino acids. With 4 bases clipped from V and 5 bases from J, the junction kept 13 bases outside the gene matches.

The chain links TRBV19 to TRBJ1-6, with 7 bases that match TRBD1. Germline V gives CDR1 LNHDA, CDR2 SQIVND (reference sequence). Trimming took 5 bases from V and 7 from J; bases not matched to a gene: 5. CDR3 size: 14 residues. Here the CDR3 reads CASSDRDRNSPLHF. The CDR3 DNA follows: TGTGCCAGTAGTGACCGGGACAGAAATTCACCCCTCCACTTT.

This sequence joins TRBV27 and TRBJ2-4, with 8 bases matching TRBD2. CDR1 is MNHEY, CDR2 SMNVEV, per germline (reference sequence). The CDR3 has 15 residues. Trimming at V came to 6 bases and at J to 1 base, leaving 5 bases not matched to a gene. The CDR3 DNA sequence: TGTGCCAGCAGCCCGGGGGGGCATGCCAAAAACATTCAGTACTTC. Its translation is CASSPGGHAKNIQYF.

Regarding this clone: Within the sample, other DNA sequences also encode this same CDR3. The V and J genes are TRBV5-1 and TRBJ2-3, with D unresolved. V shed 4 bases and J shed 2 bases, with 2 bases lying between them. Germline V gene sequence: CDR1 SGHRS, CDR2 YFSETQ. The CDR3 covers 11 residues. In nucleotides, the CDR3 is TGCGCCAGCAGCCTCACAGATACGCAGTATTTT. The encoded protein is CASSLTDTQYF.

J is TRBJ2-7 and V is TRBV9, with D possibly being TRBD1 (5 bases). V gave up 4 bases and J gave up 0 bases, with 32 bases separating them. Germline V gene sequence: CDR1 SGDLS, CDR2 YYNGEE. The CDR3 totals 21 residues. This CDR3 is CASSLIHPKSSLRQSSYEQYF. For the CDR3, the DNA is TGTGCCAGCAGCCTTATTCACCCAAAGAGTTCTCTTCGACAGTCCTCCTACGAGCAGTACTTC.

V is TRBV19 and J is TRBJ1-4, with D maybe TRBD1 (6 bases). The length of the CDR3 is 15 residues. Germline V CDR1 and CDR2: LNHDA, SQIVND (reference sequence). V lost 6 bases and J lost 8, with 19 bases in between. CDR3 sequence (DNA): TGTGCCAGTAGCTCCGCCGGGACACAAATCGAAAAACTGTTTTTT. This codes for CASSSAGTQIEKLFF. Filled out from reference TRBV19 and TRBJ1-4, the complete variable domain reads DGGITQSPKYLFRKEGQNVTLSCEQNLNHDAMYWYRQDPGQGLRLIYYSQIVNDFQKGDIAEGYSVSREKKESFPLTVTSAQKNPTAFYLCASSSAGTQIEKLFFGSGTQLSVL.

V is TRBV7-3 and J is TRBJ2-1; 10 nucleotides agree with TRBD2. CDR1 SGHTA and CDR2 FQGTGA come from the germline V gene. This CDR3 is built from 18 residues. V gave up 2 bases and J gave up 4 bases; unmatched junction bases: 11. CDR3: CASSLLPTGTSVYNEQFF. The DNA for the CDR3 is TGTGCCAGCAGCTTATTACCAACCGGGACTAGCGTATACAATGAGCAGTTCTTC.

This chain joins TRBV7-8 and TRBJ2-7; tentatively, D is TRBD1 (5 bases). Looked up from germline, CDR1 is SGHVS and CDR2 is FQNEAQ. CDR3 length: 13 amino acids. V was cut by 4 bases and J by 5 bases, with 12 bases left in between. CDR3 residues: CASSSTVGNEQYF. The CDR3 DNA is TGTGCCAGCAGCTCGACAGTGGGCAACGAGCAGTACTTC. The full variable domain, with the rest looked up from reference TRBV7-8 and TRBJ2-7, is GAGVSQSPRYKVAKRGQDVALRCDPISGHVSLFWYQQALGQGPEFLTYFQNEAQLDKSGLPSDRFFAERPEGSVSTLKIQRTQQEDSAVYLCASSSTVGNEQYFGPGTRLTVT.

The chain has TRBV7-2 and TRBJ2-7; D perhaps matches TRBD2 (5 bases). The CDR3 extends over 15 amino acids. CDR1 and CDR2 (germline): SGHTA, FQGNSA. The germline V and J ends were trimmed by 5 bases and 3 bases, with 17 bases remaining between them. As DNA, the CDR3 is TGTGCCAGCAGCCACGAGGGCCCGTCGGGCTACGAGCAGTACTTC. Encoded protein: CASSHEGPSGYEQYF.

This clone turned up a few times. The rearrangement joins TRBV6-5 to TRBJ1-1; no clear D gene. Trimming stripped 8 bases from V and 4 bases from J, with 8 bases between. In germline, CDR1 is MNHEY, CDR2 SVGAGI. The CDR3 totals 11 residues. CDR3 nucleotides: TGTGCCAGCCGGGGTGGCACTGAAGCTTTCTTT. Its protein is CASRGGTEAFF.

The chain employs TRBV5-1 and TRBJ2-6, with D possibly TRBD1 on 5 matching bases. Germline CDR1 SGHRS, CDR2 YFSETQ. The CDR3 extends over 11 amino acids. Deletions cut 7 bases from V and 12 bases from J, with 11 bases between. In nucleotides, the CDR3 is TGCGCCAGCGCACAGGCTAGCGTCCTGACTTTC. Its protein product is CASAQASVLTF.

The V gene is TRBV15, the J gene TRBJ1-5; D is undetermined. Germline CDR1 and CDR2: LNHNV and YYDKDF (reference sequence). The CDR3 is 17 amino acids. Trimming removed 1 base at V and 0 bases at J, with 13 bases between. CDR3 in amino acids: CATSRVRQSYSNQPQHF. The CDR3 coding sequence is TGTGCCACCAGCAGAGTGAGGCAGTCGTATAGCAATCAGCCCCAGCATTTT.

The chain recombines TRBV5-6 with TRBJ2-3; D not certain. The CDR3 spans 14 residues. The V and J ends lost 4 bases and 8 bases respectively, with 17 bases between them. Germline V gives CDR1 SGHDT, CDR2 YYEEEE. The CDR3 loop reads CASSLALSPGTQYF. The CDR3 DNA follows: TGTGCCAGCAGCCTTGCCCTTAGTCCCGGTACGCAGTATTTT.

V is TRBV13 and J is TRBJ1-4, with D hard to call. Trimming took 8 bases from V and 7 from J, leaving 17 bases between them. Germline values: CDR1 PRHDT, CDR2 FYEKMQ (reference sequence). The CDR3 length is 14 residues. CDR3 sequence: CASGESGQVEKLFF. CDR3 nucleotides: TGTGCCAGCGGGGAGAGTGGGCAGGTTGAAAAACTGTTTTTT. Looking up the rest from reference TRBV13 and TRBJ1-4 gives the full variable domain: AAGVIQSPRHLIKEKRETATLKCYPIPRHDTVYWYQQGPGQDPQFLISFYEKMQSDKGSIPDRFSAQQFSDYHSELNMSSLELGDSALYFCASGESGQVEKLFFGSGTQLSVL.

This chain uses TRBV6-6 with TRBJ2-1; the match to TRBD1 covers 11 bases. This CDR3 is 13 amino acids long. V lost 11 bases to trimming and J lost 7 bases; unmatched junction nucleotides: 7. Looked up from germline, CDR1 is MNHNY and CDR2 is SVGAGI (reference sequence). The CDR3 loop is CAGAGTGGNEQFF. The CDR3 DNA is TGTGCCGGCGCCGGGACAGGGGGGAATGAGCAGTTCTTC.

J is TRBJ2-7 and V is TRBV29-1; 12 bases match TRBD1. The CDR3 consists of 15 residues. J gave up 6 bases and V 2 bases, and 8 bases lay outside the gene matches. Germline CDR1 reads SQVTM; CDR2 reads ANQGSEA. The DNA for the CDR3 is TGCAGCGTTGAAATTTTGGGACAGGGGGCAAGCGAGCAGTACTTC. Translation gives CSVEILGQGASEQYF.

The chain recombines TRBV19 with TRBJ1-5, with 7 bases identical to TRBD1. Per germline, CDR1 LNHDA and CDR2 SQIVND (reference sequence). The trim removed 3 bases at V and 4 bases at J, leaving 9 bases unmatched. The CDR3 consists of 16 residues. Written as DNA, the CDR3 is TGTGCCAGTAGTATGGCGGGACAGCGGGCTAATCAGCCCCAGCATTTT. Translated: CASSMAGQRANQPQHF.

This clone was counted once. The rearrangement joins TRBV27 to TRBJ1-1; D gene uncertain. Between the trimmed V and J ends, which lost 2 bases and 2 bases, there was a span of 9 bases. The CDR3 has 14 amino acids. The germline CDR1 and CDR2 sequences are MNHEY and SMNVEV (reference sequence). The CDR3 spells CASSLMGSNTEAFF. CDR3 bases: TGTGCCAGCAGTTTAATGGGCAGCAACACTGAAGCTTTCTTT.

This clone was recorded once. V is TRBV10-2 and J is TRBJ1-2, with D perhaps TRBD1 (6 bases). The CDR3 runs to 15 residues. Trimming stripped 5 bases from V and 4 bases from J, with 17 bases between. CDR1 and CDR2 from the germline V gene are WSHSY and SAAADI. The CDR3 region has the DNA TGCGCCAGCAGTAACAATCAGGGGATACCCTATGGCTACACCTTC. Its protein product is CASSNNQGIPYGYTF.

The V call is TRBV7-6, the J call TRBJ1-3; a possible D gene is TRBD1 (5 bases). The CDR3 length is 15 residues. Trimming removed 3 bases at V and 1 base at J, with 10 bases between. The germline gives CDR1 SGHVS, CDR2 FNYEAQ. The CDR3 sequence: CASSLFGASGNTIYF. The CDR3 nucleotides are TGTGCCAGCAGCTTGTTTGGGGCGTCTGGAAACACCATATATTTT.

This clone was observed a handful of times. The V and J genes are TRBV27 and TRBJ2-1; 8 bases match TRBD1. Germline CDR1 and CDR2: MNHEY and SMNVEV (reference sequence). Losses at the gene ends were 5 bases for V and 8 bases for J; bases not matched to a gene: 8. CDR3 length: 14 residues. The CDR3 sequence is CASSRTGSIDEQFF. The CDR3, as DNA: TGTGCCAGCAGTCGGACAGGGAGTATCGATGAGCAGTTCTTC.

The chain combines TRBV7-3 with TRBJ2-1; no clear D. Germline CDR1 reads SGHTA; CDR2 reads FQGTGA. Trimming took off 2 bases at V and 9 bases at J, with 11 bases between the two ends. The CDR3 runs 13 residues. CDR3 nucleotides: TGTGCCAGCAGCTTATCGGTCTCGGGTGAGCAGTTCTTC. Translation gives CASSLSVSGEQFF. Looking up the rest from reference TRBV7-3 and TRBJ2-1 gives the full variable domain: GAGVSQTPSNKVTEKGKYVELRCDPISGHTALYWYRQSLGQGPEFLIYFQGTGAADDSGLPNDRFFAVRPEGSVSTLKIQRTERGDSAVYLCASSLSVSGEQFFGPGTRLTVL.

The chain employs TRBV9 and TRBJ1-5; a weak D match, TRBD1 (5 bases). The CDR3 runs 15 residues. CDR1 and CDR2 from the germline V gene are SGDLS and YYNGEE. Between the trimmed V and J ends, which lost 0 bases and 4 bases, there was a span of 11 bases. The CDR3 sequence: CASSVGGAGNQPQHF. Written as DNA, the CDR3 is TGTGCCAGCAGCGTAGGCGGGGCCGGGAATCAGCCCCAGCATTTT.

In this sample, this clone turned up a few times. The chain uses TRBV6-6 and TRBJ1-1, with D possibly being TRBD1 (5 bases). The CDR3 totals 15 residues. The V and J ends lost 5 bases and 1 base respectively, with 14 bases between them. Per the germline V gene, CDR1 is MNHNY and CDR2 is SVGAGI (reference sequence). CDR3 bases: TGTGCCAGCAGTAATTCCCAGGGTAAGAACACTGAAGCTTTCTTT. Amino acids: CASSNSQGKNTEAFF.

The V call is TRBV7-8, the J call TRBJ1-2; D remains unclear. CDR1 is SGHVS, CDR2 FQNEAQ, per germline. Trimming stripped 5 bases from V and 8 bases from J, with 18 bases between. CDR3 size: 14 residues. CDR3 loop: CASSLSAPIYGYTF. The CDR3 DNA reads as TGTGCCAGCAGCCTAAGTGCCCCCATTTACGGCTACACCTTC. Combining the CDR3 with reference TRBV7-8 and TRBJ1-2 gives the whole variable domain GAGVSQSPRYKVAKRGQDVALRCDPISGHVSLFWYQQALGQGPEFLTYFQNEAQLDKSGLPSDRFFAERPEGSVSTLKIQRTQQEDSAVYLCASSLSAPIYGYTFGSGTRLTVV.

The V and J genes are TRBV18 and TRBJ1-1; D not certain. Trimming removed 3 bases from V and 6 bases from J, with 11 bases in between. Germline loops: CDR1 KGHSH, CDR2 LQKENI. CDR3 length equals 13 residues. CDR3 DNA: TGTGCCAGCTCACCCTTCATCGAGCCTGAAGCTTTCTTT. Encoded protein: CASSPFIEPEAFF.

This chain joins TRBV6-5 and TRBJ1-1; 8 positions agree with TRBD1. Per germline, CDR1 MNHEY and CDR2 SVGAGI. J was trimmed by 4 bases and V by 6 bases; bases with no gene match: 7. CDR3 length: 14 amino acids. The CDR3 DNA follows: TGTGCCAGCAGATCCACAGGGGGATTCACTGAAGCTTTCTTT. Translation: CASRSTGGFTEAFF.